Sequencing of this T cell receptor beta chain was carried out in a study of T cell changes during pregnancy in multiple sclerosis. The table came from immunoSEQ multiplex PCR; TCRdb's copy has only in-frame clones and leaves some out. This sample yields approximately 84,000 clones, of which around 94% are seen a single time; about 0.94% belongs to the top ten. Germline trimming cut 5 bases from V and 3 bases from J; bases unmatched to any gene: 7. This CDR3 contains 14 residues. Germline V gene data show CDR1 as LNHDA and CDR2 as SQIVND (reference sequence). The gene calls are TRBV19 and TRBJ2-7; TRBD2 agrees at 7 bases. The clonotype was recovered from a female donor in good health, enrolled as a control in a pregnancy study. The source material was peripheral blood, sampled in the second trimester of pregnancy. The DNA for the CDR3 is TGTGCCAGTAGTTCCGGGGGAGGGGACTACGAGCAGTACTTC. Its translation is CASSSGGGDYEQYF.